The rows below give T cell receptor beta chains drawn from one sample of a study of T-cell reconstitution after alpha-beta-depleted transplantation in children. One entry per CDR3 protein results from TCRdb running MiXCR on the PCR reads. The sample lists 640,000 or so distinct CDR3 sequences; around 16% were seen once. The sample consisted of PBMCs from the stem cell graft donor, taken from the stem cell graft. The receptors come from a human donor who donated a stem cell graft to a child with acute myeloid leukemia. Both conserved end residues are part of each CDR3. Each record gives: V gene, clone size, D gene, J gene, CDR3 protein, CDR3 DNA. A D gene is named only where the DNA matches it firmly. The listing skips clone size in some rows; elsewhere it reads once, few, many or a size class.

TRBV20-1	many	TRBD1	TRBJ2-2	CSARRDRGLTGELFF	TGCAGTGCTAGAAGGGACAGGGGGCTCACCGGGGAGCTGTTTTTT
TRBV5-1	few	TRBD2	TRBJ2-5	CASTSSGGEETQYF	TGCGCCAGCACGAGTAGCGGGGGGGAAGAGACCCAGTACTTC
TRBV18	NA	TRBD1	TRBJ1-6	CASSNGTGNSPLHF	TGTGCCAGCTCGAACGGGACAGGGAATTCACCCCTCCACTTT
TRBV12-3/TRBV12-4	NA	NA	TRBJ2-5	CASKGSGETQYF	TGTGCCAGCAAGGGTAGCGGAGAGACCCAGTACTTC
TRBV12-3/TRBV12-4	many	NA	TRBJ1-5	CASSLSLGPQHF	TGTGCCAGCAGTTTGTCCCTGGGGCCCCAGCATTTT
TRBV29-1	many	TRBD1	TRBJ2-2	CSSAGGWGGELFF	TGCAGTTCGGCAGGGGGCTGGGGCGGGGAGCTGTTTTTT
TRBV6-1	NA	NA	TRBJ2-1	CASSEHQSSYNEQFF	TGTGCCAGCAGTGAACACCAGAGCTCCTACAATGAGCAGTTCTTC
TRBV6-2/TRBV6-3	few	TRBD2	TRBJ2-1	CASSYQAGALVGFF	TGTGCCAGCAGTTACCAAGCGGGGGCTCTCGTTGGGTTCTTC
TRBV6-6	few	NA	TRBJ1-5	CASSYSAQPQHF	TGTGCCAGCAGTTACAGCGCGCAGCCCCAGCATTTT
TRBV20-1	NA	NA	TRBJ1-1	CSARDQGRWTEAFF	TGCAGTGCTAGAGATCAAGGAAGGTGGACTGAAGCTTTCTTT
TRBV7-8	many	NA	TRBJ2-2	CASSLTGSAGELFF	TGTGCCAGCAGCCTTACAGGGTCGGCCGGGGAGCTGTTTTTT
TRBV12-3/TRBV12-4	few	TRBD1	TRBJ1-2	CASSLDRVAGYTF	TGTGCCAGCAGCCTTGACAGGGTGGCTGGCTACACCTTC
TRBV12-3/TRBV12-4	many	NA	TRBJ2-3	CASLGSNTQYF	TGTGCCAGCCTCGGATCAAATACGCAGTATTTT
TRBV12-3/TRBV12-4	many	NA	TRBJ1-1	CASRGDGNTEAFF	TGTGCCAGCAGGGGGGACGGCAACACTGAAGCTTTCTTT
TRBV29-1	many	NA	TRBJ2-2	CSVRRLENTGELFF	TGCAGCGTCCGAAGACTCGAGAACACCGGGGAGCTGTTTTTT
TRBV29-1	few	NA	TRBJ1-2	CSVDRRIVGDYGYTF	TGCAGCGTTGATCGGAGAATCGTCGGGGACTATGGCTACACCTTC
TRBV7-2	many	NA	TRBJ2-1	CASSLAQGVSYNEQFF	TGTGCCAGCAGCTTAGCGCAAGGGGTTTCCTACAATGAGCAGTTCTTC
TRBV30	few	NA	TRBJ2-1	CAWSVWASRNEQFF	TGTGCCTGGAGTGTATGGGCTAGCCGCAATGAGCAGTTCTTC
TRBV6-2/TRBV6-3	many	TRBD1	TRBJ2-1	CASSSGRGRNEQFF	TGTGCCAGCAGTTCGGGCAGGGGGCGTAATGAGCAGTTCTTC
TRBV10-2	NA	NA	TRBJ2-1	CASKGPRGGQFF	TGCGCCAGCAAAGGGCCTCGAGGCGGGCAGTTCTTC
TRBV24-1	few	TRBD1	TRBJ2-1	CATRGQGDEQFF	TGTGCCACCAGAGGACAGGGCGATGAGCAGTTCTTC
TRBV12-3/TRBV12-4	many	NA	TRBJ1-5	CASSTGLNQPQHF	TGTGCCAGCAGTACAGGACTCAATCAGCCCCAGCATTTT
TRBV25-1	few	NA	TRBJ2-5	CASSGLLGLTQETQYF	TGTGCCAGCAGTGGCCTATTGGGACTCACCCAAGAGACCCAGTACTTC
TRBV21-1	many	NA	TRBJ2-1	CATSTRGPSYNEQFF	TGTGCCACCTCTACCAGGGGCCCCTCCTACAATGAGCAGTTCTTC
TRBV7-2	few	NA	TRBJ1-2	CASSLLNEGGGYTF	TGTGCCAGCAGCCTACTTAATGAGGGAGGTGGCTACACCTTC
TRBV12-3/TRBV12-4	many	TRBD2	TRBJ2-1	CASRPRLAGYNEQFF	TGTGCCAGCAGGCCCAGACTAGCGGGTTACAATGAGCAGTTCTTC
TRBV7-8	NA	TRBD1	TRBJ2-7	CASSPYKGTGDHEQYF	TGTGCCAGCAGCCCTTATAAAGGGACAGGGGACCACGAGCAGTACTTC
TRBV10-2	few	NA	TRBJ1-1	CASRETEGGEAFF	TGCGCCAGCAGGGAGACGGAGGGGGGTGAAGCTTTCTTT
TRBV7-9	few	TRBD1	TRBJ2-1	CASSPDDRVRFF	TGTGCCAGCAGTCCCGACGACAGGGTGAGGTTCTTC
TRBV4-2	few	NA	TRBJ1-1	CASSQEEGTPEAFF	TGTGCCAGCAGCCAAGAAGAGGGGACCCCCGAAGCTTTCTTT
TRBV13	few	NA	TRBJ2-5	CASSLVRDIAETQYF	TGTGCCAGCAGCTTAGTTCGGGACATTGCAGAGACCCAGTACTTC
TRBV6-6	many	TRBD1	TRBJ1-2	CASSLGQGFGYTF	TGTGCCAGCAGCCTCGGACAGGGCTTTGGCTACACCTTC
TRBV7-2	NA	NA	TRBJ1-5	CASSLSRVDQPQHF	TGTGCCAGCAGCTTAAGCAGGGTGGATCAGCCCCAGCATTTT
TRBV20-1	many	NA	TRBJ1-2	CSARDLGRDYGYTF	TGCAGTGCTAGAGATTTGGGCAGAGACTATGGCTACACCTTC
TRBV12-3/TRBV12-4	few	NA	TRBJ1-5	CASSLGYLDGNQPQHF	TGTGCCAGCAGTTTAGGGTACCTTGATGGCAATCAGCCCCAGCATTTT
TRBV20-1	many	NA	TRBJ2-7	CSARDLSGKFYEQYF	TGCAGTGCTAGAGATCTGTCGGGGAAGTTCTACGAGCAGTACTTC
TRBV25-1	many	TRBD2	TRBJ2-5	CASGTSEGETQYF	TGTGCCAGCGGGACTAGTGAGGGAGAGACCCAGTACTTC
TRBV5-1	NA	NA	TRBJ2-5	CASRLQRQETQYF	TGCGCCAGCAGACTACAACGACAAGAGACCCAGTACTTC
TRBV6-5	many	TRBD1	TRBJ1-6	CASSYSKGRGRGSPLHF	TGTGCCAGCAGTTACTCGAAGGGCAGGGGGCGAGGCTCACCCCTCCACTTT
TRBV7-6	many	NA	TRBJ1-6	CASSPGFQDSPLHF	TGTGCCAGCAGCCCCGGATTCCAGGATTCACCCCTCCACTTT
TRBV20-1	many	NA	TRBJ2-5	CSATWDWGEEETQYF	TGCAGTGCTACTTGGGACTGGGGGGAGGAAGAGACCCAGTACTTC
TRBV7-3	many	NA	TRBJ2-1	CASSAPPSNEQFF	TGTGCCAGCAGCGCCCCCCCCTCCAATGAGCAGTTCTTC
TRBV11-2	NA	NA	TRBJ1-2	CASSPLGWVTGLRGYTF	TGTGCCAGCAGCCCGTTAGGGTGGGTCACAGGGCTTAGGGGCTACACCTTC
TRBV7-8	NA	NA	TRBJ2-2	CASSLVDRMGGELFF	TGTGCCAGCAGCTTAGTGGACCGGATGGGCGGGGAGCTGTTTTTT
TRBV5-6	few	NA	TRBJ2-3	CASNGIGGFTDTQYF	TGTGCCAGCAACGGGATCGGGGGATTCACAGATACGCAGTATTTT
TRBV12-3/TRBV12-4	few	NA	TRBJ2-7	CASSPTGPNYEQYF	TGTGCCAGCAGTCCAACAGGACCCAACTACGAGCAGTACTTC
TRBV7-2	NA	NA	TRBJ1-2	CASSLQTGIYGYTF	TGTGCCAGCAGCTTACAAACAGGAATCTATGGCTACACCTTC
TRBV9	few	NA	TRBJ2-3	CASSATGTFTDTQYF	TGTGCCAGCAGCGCGACCGGGACTTTCACAGATACGCAGTATTTT
TRBV20-1	NA	NA	TRBJ1-2	CSAIDGMKYGYTF	TGCAGTGCCATAGACGGGATGAAATATGGCTACACCTTC
TRBV12-3/TRBV12-4	many	NA	TRBJ1-6	CASRRRPGQPGNSPLHF	TGTGCCAGCAGGCGACGTCCCGGACAGCCAGGGAATTCACCCCTCCACTTT
TRBV7-9	NA	NA	TRBJ2-7	CASRGVTYEQYF	TGTGCCAGCAGGGGGGTCACCTACGAGCAGTACTTC
TRBV10-1	many	NA	TRBJ2-3	CASNRVSTDTQYF	TGCGCCAGCAACAGGGTGAGCACAGATACGCAGTATTTT